The clone carrying this T cell receptor (beta chain) was seen only a few times. The data originate from a study of blood T cells in healthy people across ages. Combining a sample-barcoded 5' primer with a J-beta primer mix, a second PCR ran for roughly 6 to 12 cycles. One entry per CDR3 protein results from TCRdb running MiXCR on the 5' RACE reads. The table includes under 2,000,000 distinct CDR3 sequences, around 50% detected once. The CDR3 sequence is 13 residues long. The V and J ends lost 3 bases and 0 bases respectively, with 9 bases between them. CDR1 is DFQATT, CDR2 SNEGSKA, per germline (reference sequence).

This rearrangement joins TRBV20-1 to TRBJ2-7; D is perhaps TRBD2 (6 bases). The sequence was collected from a woman in her thirties or forties in good health. Material for sequencing was blood. CDR3: CSARGLSSYEQYF. Here the CDR3 DNA reads TGCAGTGCTAGGGGACTGAGCTCCTACGAGCAGTACTTC.